By sample fraction, the clone carrying this T cell receptor beta chain is medium-sized (0.01 to 0.1%). What it binds is not known. The sample is drawn from a study of PD-1 blockade in classical Hodgkin lymphoma. As for the study in general: Patients were given intravenous nivolumab, 3 mg/kg, every 2 weeks. Study-wide points: Newly diagnosed patients and complete responders had comparable diversity at baseline. A significant rise in TCR diversity was seen by C4D1 for CD4+ cells but not for CD8+ cells.

Time point noted: cycle 4 day 1 (C4D1), after 5 to 7 weeks of nivolumab. Every patient relapsed after autologous stem cell transplantation, and brentuximab vedotin exposure varied. This table comes from immunoSEQ multiplex PCR, and its TCRdb copy is limited to in-frame clones, with some not included. The sample carries about 24,000 clones, less than 75% recorded once. The TCR sequence derives from a human donor with classical Hodgkin lymphoma. The sequencing here drew on peripheral blood mononuclear cells (PBMCs), taken before the fourth cycle of nivolumab.

CDR3 residues: CASSSEGQSNGYTF. In DNA form, the CDR3 reads TGCGCCAGCAGCTCCGAGGGACAGTCTAATGGCTACACCTTC. The V and J genes are TRBV5-1 and TRBJ1-2; TRBD1 matches at 7 bases. Germline values: CDR1 SGHRS, CDR2 YFSETQ. The length of the CDR3 is 14 residues. V was pared by 3 bases and J by 6 bases, with 8 bases of the junction left unmatched.